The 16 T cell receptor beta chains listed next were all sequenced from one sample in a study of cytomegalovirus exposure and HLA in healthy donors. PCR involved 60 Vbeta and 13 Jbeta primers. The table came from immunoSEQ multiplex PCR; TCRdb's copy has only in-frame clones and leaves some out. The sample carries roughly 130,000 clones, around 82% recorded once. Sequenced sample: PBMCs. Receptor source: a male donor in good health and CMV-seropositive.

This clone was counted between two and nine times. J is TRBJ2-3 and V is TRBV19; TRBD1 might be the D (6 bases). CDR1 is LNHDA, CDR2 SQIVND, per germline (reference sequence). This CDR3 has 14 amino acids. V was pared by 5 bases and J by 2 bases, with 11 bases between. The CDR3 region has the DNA TGTGCCAGTAGTCCGGACAGACCCACAGATACGCAGTATTTT. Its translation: CASSPDRPTDTQYF.

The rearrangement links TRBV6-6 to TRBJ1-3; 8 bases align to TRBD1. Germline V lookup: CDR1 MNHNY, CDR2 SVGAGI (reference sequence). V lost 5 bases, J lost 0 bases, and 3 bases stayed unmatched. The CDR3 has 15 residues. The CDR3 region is CASSDRGLSGNTIYF. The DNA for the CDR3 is TGTGCCAGCAGTGACAGGGGCCTCTCTGGAAACACCATATATTTT.

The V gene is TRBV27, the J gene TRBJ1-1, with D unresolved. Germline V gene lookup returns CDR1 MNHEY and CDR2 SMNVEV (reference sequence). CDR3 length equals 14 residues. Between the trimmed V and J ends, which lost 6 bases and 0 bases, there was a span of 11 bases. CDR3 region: CASRLGVLNTEAFF. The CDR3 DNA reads TGTGCCAGCAGATTGGGCGTGTTGAACACTGAAGCTTTCTTT.

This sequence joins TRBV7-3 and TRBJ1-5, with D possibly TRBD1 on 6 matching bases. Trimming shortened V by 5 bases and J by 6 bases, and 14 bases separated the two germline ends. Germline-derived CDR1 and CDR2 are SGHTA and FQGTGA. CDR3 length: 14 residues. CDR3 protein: CASSLQGEGQPQHF. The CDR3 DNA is TGTGCCAGCAGCCTACAGGGCGAAGGTCAGCCCCAGCATTTT.

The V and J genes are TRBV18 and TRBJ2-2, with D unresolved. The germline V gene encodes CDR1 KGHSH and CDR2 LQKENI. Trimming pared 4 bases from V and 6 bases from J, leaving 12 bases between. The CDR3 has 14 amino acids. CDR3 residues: CASSQSAFAGELFF. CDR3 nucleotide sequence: TGTGCCAGCTCACAATCCGCGTTCGCCGGGGAGCTGTTTTTT.

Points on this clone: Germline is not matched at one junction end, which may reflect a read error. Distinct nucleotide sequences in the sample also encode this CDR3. The CDR3 nucleotides are TGTGCTAGTAGTATAGATCAGGGGTACGAGCAGTACTTC. Translation gives CASSIDQGYEQYF. The J gene is TRBJ2-7, the V gene TRBV19; D is perhaps TRBD1 (6 bases). CDR1 is LNHDA, CDR2 SQIVND, per germline (reference sequence). This CDR3 contains 13 residues. Supplemented by reference TRBV19 and TRBJ2-7, the full variable domain reads DGGITQSPKYLFRKEGQNVTLSCEQNLNHDAMYWYRQDPGQGLRLIYYSQIVNDFQKGDIAEGYSVSREKKESFPLTVTSAQKNPTAFYLCASSIDQGYEQYFGPGTRLTVT.

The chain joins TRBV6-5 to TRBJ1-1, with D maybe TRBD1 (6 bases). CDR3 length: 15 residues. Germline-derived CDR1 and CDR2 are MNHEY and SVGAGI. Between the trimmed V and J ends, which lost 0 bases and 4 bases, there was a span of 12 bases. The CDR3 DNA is TGTGCCAGCAGTTACTCCTTGACAGGAGGCACTGAAGCTTTCTTT. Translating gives CASSYSLTGGTEAFF.

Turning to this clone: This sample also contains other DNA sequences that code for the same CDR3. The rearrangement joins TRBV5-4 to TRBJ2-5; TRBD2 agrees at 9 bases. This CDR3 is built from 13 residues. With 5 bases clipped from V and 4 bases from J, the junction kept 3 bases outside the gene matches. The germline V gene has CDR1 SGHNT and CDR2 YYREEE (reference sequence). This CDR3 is CASRIAGAETQYF. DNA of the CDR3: TGTGCCAGCAGGATAGCGGGAGCAGAGACCCAGTACTTC.

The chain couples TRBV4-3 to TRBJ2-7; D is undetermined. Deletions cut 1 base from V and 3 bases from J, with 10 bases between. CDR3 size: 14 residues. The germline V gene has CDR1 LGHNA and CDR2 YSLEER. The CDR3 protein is CASSQGPPIYEQYF. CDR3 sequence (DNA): TGCGCCAGCAGCCAAGGGCCGCCGATCTACGAGCAGTACTTC.

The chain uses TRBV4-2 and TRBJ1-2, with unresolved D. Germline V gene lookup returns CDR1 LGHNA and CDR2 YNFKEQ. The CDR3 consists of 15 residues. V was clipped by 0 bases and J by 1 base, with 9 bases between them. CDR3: CASSQDNRINYGYTF. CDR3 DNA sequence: TGTGCCAGCAGCCAAGATAACAGAATTAACTATGGCTACACCTTC.

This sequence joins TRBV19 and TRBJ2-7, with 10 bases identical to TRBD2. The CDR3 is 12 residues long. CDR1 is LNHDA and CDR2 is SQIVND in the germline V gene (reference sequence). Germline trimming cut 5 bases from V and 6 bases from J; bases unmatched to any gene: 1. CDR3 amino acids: CASSQREGEQYF. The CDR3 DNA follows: TGTGCCAGTAGTCAGCGGGAGGGCGAGCAGTACTTC.

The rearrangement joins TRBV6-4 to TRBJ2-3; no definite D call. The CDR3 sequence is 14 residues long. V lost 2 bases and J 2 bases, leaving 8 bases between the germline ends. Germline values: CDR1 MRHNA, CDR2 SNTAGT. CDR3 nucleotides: TGTGCCAGCAGTGACGGGCAGCCCACAGATACGCAGTATTTT. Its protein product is CASSDGQPTDTQYF.

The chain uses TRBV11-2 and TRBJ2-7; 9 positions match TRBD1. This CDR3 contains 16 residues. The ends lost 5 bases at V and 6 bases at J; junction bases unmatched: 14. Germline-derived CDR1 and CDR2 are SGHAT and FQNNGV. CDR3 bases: TGTGCCAGCAGCGTTAATCCGGGACAGGGTTTTCTCGAGCAGTACTTC. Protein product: CASSVNPGQGFLEQYF.

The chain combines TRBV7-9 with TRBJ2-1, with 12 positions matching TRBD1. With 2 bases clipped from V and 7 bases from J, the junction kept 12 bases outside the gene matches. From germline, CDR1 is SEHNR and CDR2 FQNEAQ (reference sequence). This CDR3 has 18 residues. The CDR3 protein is CASSLIIFRDRGRNEQFF. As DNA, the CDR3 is TGTGCCAGCAGCTTAATTATATTCCGGGACAGGGGGCGAAATGAGCAGTTCTTC.

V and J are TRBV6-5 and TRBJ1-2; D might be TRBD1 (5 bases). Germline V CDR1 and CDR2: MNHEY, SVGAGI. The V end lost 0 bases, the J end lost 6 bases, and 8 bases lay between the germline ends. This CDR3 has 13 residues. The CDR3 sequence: CASSYSQGDGYTF. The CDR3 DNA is TGTGCCAGCAGTTACTCCCAGGGTGATGGCTACACCTTC.

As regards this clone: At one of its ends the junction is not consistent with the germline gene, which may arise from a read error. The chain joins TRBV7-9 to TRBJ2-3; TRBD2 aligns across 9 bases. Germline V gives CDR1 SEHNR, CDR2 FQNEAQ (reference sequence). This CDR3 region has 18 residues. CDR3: CSSSPRPGLAVRGDTQYF. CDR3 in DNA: TGTTCCAGCAGCCCTCGACCGGGACTAGCAGTCCGGGGGGATACGCAGTATTTT.